This entry describes one TCR beta chain. What antigen it recognizes has not been identified. No much larger clone is present one base from it, and per-base qualities are unavailable. These data originate in a study of blood T cell repertoires in COVID-19 (dated by TCRdb to 2020 to 2022). For context, the study as a whole: Collaborator samples came from the United States, Italy and Spain and covered acute and convalescent phases of COVID-19. The prospective study material was composed of cDNA or gDNA derived from T cells, B-cell-depleted T cells, or PBMCs. Deeply sampled blood TCRbeta repertoires from subjects exposed to, actively infected with, or recovered from COVID-19 were included in the dataset. The repertoires were released in a freely available public database intended as a resource for research on the immune response to SARS-CoV-2. Samples were obtained from the ongoing ImmuneRACE study (first 160 participants) and from about 1,300 subjects provided by 6 global collaborators. A de-identified subject ID, COVID-19 status, age in years and sex were almost always included in the sample metadata. HLA class I and class II types, where available, came from metadata supplied by the sample provider rather than from assay-based typing. Broad study findings and their caveats: The amount of clinical and demographic metadata varied by source and participant and was provided uncurated.

Each collaborating institution followed its own protocols to collect whole blood in K2EDTA tubes. Collaborator samples were shipped for TCRbeta analysis as frozen whole blood, isolated PBMCs, or DNA extracted from either sample type. TCRbeta CDR3 regions were amplified from genomic DNA using the immunoSEQ Assay, a bias-controlled multiplex PCR. The study's own analysis went as follows. The number of nucleated cells in each sample was estimated by amplification of reference gene primers within the assay. To quantify the absolute abundance of each unique TCRbeta CDR3 rearrangement, sequence reads were collapsed and filtered. For each sample, productive Simpson clonality was calculated by taking the square root of Simpson's diversity index across productive rearrangements. TCRdb retrieved this table from immuneACCESS and kept in-frame rearrangements only. Not all clones are present; in checked studies, unresolved V genes account for under half, and no reason is known for the remainder. Clone size and the V and J calls come from that table; the DNA yielded D and trimming. The sample table contains roughly 41,000 clones; only one count was recorded for roughly 88% of them. The leading ten clones occupy 12% of the sample.

V loses 5 bases of germline sequence and J loses 1 base, and the interval between the two ends is 18 bases. The CDR3, from cysteine to phenylalanine, totals 16 residues. The kept DNA is CDR3 alone, 48 bases in frame from the first base. The germline V gene yields MNHEY for CDR1 and SVGEGT for CDR2. The chain is made from TRBV6-2 or TRBV6-3 and TRBJ2-7; too little of a D gene remains to name it. The sequenced sample consisted of peripheral blood. The receptor comes from a man in his sixties with active COVID-19. The CDR3 sequence is CASSPPRQHFSYEQYF. The nucleotide sequence is given as TGTGCCAGCAGTCCCCCCAGGCAGCATTTTTCCTACGAGCAGTACTTC.